What follows are 26 T cell receptor beta chains derived from one specimen sequenced in a study of T cell changes during pregnancy in multiple sclerosis. The protocol was immunoSEQ multiplex PCR, while the TCRdb copy is restricted to in-frame clones and leaves out a portion. The data show approximately 64,000 clones, with 92% seen just once and approximately 2.3% held by the top ten. The input for sequencing was peripheral blood, taken in the first trimester of pregnancy. The receptors come from a female donor with multiple sclerosis, enrolled in a pregnancy study.

J is TRBJ2-2 and V is TRBV7-2; D ambiguous. This CDR3 comprises 11 residues. Trimming removed 8 bases from V and 8 bases from J, with 9 bases in between. Germline V gene sequence: CDR1 SGHTA, CDR2 FQGNSA. CDR3 sequence: CASSPRGELFF. The CDR3 DNA follows: TGTGCCAGCTCCCCCCGGGGGGAGCTGTTTTTT.

This clone has more than one count but fewer than ten. This chain joins TRBV4-2 and TRBJ1-5; 10 nucleotides align to TRBD1. Germline assignment: CDR1 LGHNA and CDR2 YNFKEQ. The V and J ends lost 3 bases and 11 bases, in that order; junction bases with no gene match: 10. There are 15 residues in the CDR3. The CDR3 coding sequence is TGTGCCAGCAGCCAGGAGGACAGGGGGTGGAGAGCCCAGCATTTT. Translating gives CASSQEDRGWRAQHF.

The chain is built from TRBV25-1 and TRBJ2-1; 9 bases agree with TRBD2. The germline V gene encodes CDR1 MGHDK and CDR2 SYGVNS. This CDR3 comprises 14 residues. Trimming removed 3 bases from V and 8 bases from J; junction bases left unmatched: 5. The CDR3 loop is CASSDAGGIDEQFF. DNA for the CDR3: TGTGCCAGCAGTGATGCGGGAGGGATCGATGAGCAGTTCTTC.

The chain employs TRBV28 and TRBJ1-5, with 7 bases lining up with TRBD1. In germline, CDR1 is MDHEN, CDR2 SYDVKM. This CDR3 has 14 amino acids. Germline trimming cut 6 bases from V and 4 bases from J; bases unmatched to any gene: 6. As DNA, the CDR3 is TGTGCCAGCAGCCGGACAGGTTCTAATCAGCCCCAGCATTTT. This codes for CASSRTGSNQPQHF.

The CDR3 DNA reads TGCGCCAGCAGTCAATCGGGACAGGGCTACGAGCAGTACTTC. It translates to CASSQSGQGYEQYF. The chain recombines TRBV23-1 with TRBJ2-7, with 9 bases lining up with TRBD1. TRBV23-1 is annotated as an ORF whose role is uncertain. V was pared by 0 bases and J by 3 bases, with 0 bases of the junction left unmatched. The CDR3 has 14 residues.

This rearrangement joins TRBV5-6 to TRBJ2-3, with a possible D match to TRBD2 (5 bases). Trimming took off 4 bases at V and 2 bases at J, with 14 bases between the two ends. The CDR3 totals 15 residues. CDR1 is SGHDT, CDR2 YYEEEE, per germline. CDR3 bases: TGTGCCAGCAGCGGTTTCCTAGCCACCACAGATACGCAGTATTTT. Its translation is CASSGFLATTDTQYF.

The chain combines TRBV19 with TRBJ2-1; D unresolved. V was pared by 6 bases and J by 4 bases, with 19 bases between. Germline assignment: CDR1 LNHDA and CDR2 SQIVND (reference sequence). The CDR3 runs to 16 residues. CDR3 sequence (DNA): TGTGCCAGTAGCCCTGATAAACGACTGACTTACAATGAGCAGTTCTTC. Its translation is CASSPDKRLTYNEQFF.

The J gene is TRBJ2-1, the V gene TRBV7-3; 8 nucleotides align to TRBD2. Germline V gene lookup returns CDR1 SGHTA and CDR2 FQGTGA. The junction had 5 bases not matched to a gene; V was cut back by 3 bases and J by 4 bases. The CDR3 loop spans 15 amino acids. The CDR3 region has the DNA TGTGCCAGCAGCTTGTTAGCGGGAAGGTACAATGAGCAGTTCTTC. It is translated as CASSLLAGRYNEQFF.

This chain links TRBV19 with TRBJ2-1; no clear D. The CDR3 totals 12 residues. Trimming cost V 8 bases and J 10 bases, with 15 bases left between them. Germline CDR1 LNHDA, CDR2 SQIVND (reference sequence). CDR3 loop: CASSFGGTEQFF. CDR3 DNA sequence: TGTGCCAGTTCCTTTGGCGGAACGGAGCAGTTCTTC.

This chain links TRBV5-5 with TRBJ1-5; D possibly corresponds to TRBD1 (6 bases). CDR1 SGHKS and CDR2 YYEKEE come from the germline V gene (reference sequence). This CDR3 has 13 residues. Trimming took off 1 base at V and 8 bases at J, with 10 bases between the two ends. CDR3 sequence: CASSLRGLEPQHF. The CDR3 coding sequence is TGTGCCAGCAGCTTGAGGGGGTTGGAGCCCCAGCATTTT.

The rearrangement links TRBV2 to TRBJ2-4; the match to TRBD2 covers 9 bases. The V gene end was trimmed by 4 bases and the J gene end by 12 bases; junction bases not matched to a gene: 10. Germline CDR1 and CDR2: SNHLY and FYNNEI. The CDR3 length is 14 residues. DNA for the CDR3: TGTGCCAGCAGTGGATTGGGACTAGCTTTCAATCAGTACTTC. Protein sequence: CASSGLGLAFNQYF.

V is TRBV10-3 and J is TRBJ1-1; 7 bases map to TRBD1. After removal of 3 bases from V and 6 bases from J, the junction contained 4 bases not matched to a gene. Germline CDR1 and CDR2: ENHRY and SYGVKD. CDR3 length equals 13 residues. CDR3 residues: CAISDLGTAEAFF. The CDR3 DNA is TGTGCCATCAGTGACCTTGGGACAGCTGAAGCTTTCTTT.

The chain employs TRBV13 and TRBJ2-1, with 7 bases fitting TRBD2. The V and J ends lost 5 bases and 1 base, in that order; junction bases with no gene match: 11. Germline-derived CDR1 and CDR2 are PRHDT and FYEKMQ (reference sequence). This CDR3 region has 17 residues. The CDR3 loop is CASSRKIGRASYNEQFF. The CDR3, as DNA: TGTGCCAGCAGCCGTAAGATTGGGAGGGCTTCCTACAATGAGCAGTTCTTC.

The table lists this clone with a few counts. The chain carries TRBV9 and TRBJ1-1, with 10 bases lining up with TRBD1. Germline CDR1 SGDLS, CDR2 YYNGEE. CDR3 length: 16 residues. Unmatched junction bases numbered 6, after V lost 4 bases and J lost 0 bases. The CDR3 reads CASSTRGTGVNTEAFF. Here the CDR3 DNA reads TGTGCCAGCAGCACGAGAGGGACAGGGGTGAACACTGAAGCTTTCTTT.

J is TRBJ2-7 and V is TRBV19, with D possibly TRBD2 on 5 matching bases. The CDR3 has 15 residues. Germline values: CDR1 LNHDA, CDR2 SQIVND (reference sequence). Trimming took off 7 bases at V and 1 base at J, with 17 bases between the two ends. The CDR3: CASTETGIGSYEQYF. CDR3 DNA sequence: TGTGCCAGTACCGAAACGGGGATAGGTTCCTACGAGCAGTACTTC.

The genes are TRBV19 and TRBJ2-3; possible D gene TRBD1, 6 bases. Trimming took off 2 bases at V and 3 bases at J, with 9 bases between the two ends. CDR1 and CDR2 (germline): LNHDA, SQIVND (reference sequence). The CDR3 consists of 14 residues. CDR3: CASSITGWTDTQYF. CDR3 nucleotides: TGTGCCAGTAGTATAACAGGGTGGACAGATACGCAGTATTTT.

This chain uses TRBV5-6 with TRBJ1-1, with 9 bases fitting TRBD1. The CDR3 has 12 amino acids. With V trimmed by 3 bases and J by 8 bases, 2 bases remained unmatched. From germline, CDR1 is SGHDT and CDR2 YYEEEE. The CDR3 protein is CASSWGTGEAFF. In DNA, the CDR3 is TGTGCCAGCAGCTGGGGGACAGGGGAAGCTTTCTTT.

This chain connects TRBV6-5 to TRBJ2-5; D is perhaps TRBD2 (6 bases). V was clipped by 2 bases and J by 1 base, with 14 bases between them. The CDR3 runs to 16 residues. Looked up from germline, CDR1 is MNHEY and CDR2 is SVGAGI. CDR3 DNA: TGTGCCAGCAGTTACGGGGGGTTGCGGGGCCAAGAGACCCAGTACTTC. This codes for CASSYGGLRGQETQYF.

This sequence joins TRBV4-2 and TRBJ2-1, with D possibly TRBD2 on 6 matching bases. This CDR3 is 13 amino acids long. Germline CDR1 reads LGHNA; CDR2 reads YNFKEQ. The V end lost 1 base, the J end lost 10 bases, and 11 bases lay between the germline ends. In nucleotides, the CDR3 is TGTGCCAGCAGCCAAGTACGCGCGGGAGAGCAGTTCTTC. Translating gives CASSQVRAGEQFF.

The chain joins TRBV4-3 to TRBJ1-4, with TRBD1 identical over 9 bases. Germline CDR1 reads LGHNA; CDR2 reads YSLEER. The CDR3 spans 15 residues. The V and J ends lost 0 bases and 7 bases, in that order; junction bases with no gene match: 3. The CDR3 nucleotides read TGCGCCAGCAGCCAAGATGGGACAGGGACTGAAAAACTGTTTTTT. Amino acid sequence: CASSQDGTGTEKLFF.

CDR3 bases: TGCGCCAGCAGCCAAGAAGCCGGGGGGATCGATCAGCCCCAGCATTTT. It specifies CASSQEAGGIDQPQHF. The gene calls are TRBV4-1 and TRBJ1-5, with D perhaps matching TRBD1 (5 bases). Germline V gene sequence: CDR1 MGHRA, CDR2 YSYEKL. This CDR3 spans 16 amino acids. The V and J ends lost 0 bases and 5 bases respectively, with 14 bases between them.

The chain employs TRBV19 and TRBJ2-7; D might be TRBD1 (5 bases). CDR3 size: 14 residues. The V end was cut by 5 bases, the J end by 6 bases, with 17 bases between. Germline CDR1 and CDR2: LNHDA and SQIVND (reference sequence). The CDR3 DNA reads TGTGCCAGTAGTTCCGACTGGGGTACAGGCGAGCAGTACTTC. Translated: CASSSDWGTGEQYF.

This rearrangement joins TRBV9 to TRBJ2-3, with 10 nucleotides matching TRBD2. This CDR3 comprises 15 residues. J lost 4 bases, V lost 2 bases, and 4 bases had no gene match. Germline loops: CDR1 SGDLS, CDR2 YYNGEE. CDR3 sequence (DNA): TGTGCCAGCAGCGTCAGCGGGAGGGCATCAGATACGCAGTATTTT. Residues: CASSVSGRASDTQYF. The whole variable domain, filled in from reference TRBV9 and TRBJ2-3, reads DSGVTQTPKHLITATGQRVTLRCSPRSGDLSVYWYQQSLDQGLQFLIQYYNGEERAKGNILERFSAQQFPDLHSELNLSSLELGDSALYFCASSVSGRASDTQYFGPGTRLTVL.

The rearrangement links TRBV15 to TRBJ2-7; TRBD2 aligns across 7 bases. Germline lookup yields CDR1 LNHNV and CDR2 YYDKDF (reference sequence). The CDR3 consists of 13 residues. J gave up 5 bases and V 4 bases, and 5 bases lay outside the gene matches. The CDR3: CATSIGRFNEQYF. The DNA for the CDR3 is TGTGCCACCAGCATCGGGAGGTTCAACGAGCAGTACTTC.

This chain uses TRBV6-7 with TRBJ2-5; 10 bases align to TRBD2. TRBV6-7 falls under the ORF class, with uncertain function. Trimming cost V 1 base and J 5 bases; bases outside gene matches: 7. The CDR3 is 16 residues long. CDR3: CASSYLDGTSVETQYF. Written as DNA, the CDR3 is TGTGCCAGCAGTTACTTAGATGGGACTAGCGTTGAGACCCAGTACTTC.

The chain couples TRBV6-1 to TRBJ2-7; 8 bases match TRBD2. CDR3 length: 14 residues. Trimming took 6 bases from V and 5 from J; bases not matched to a gene: 9. Germline CDR1 and CDR2: MNHNS and SASEGT. The CDR3 reads CASRKRGLGDEQYF. CDR3 in DNA: TGTGCCAGCAGGAAAAGGGGACTAGGGGACGAGCAGTACTTC.